The 4 T cell receptor beta chains below were found in one sample sequenced in a study of blood T cells in healthy people across ages. The use of a sample-barcoded 5' primer and a J-beta primer mix characterized a second PCR of about 6 to 11 cycles. TCRdb re-called the 5' RACE reads through MiXCR, storing one row per CDR3 protein. The sample records around 670,000 distinct CDR3 sequences, less than 35% being singletons. The material sequenced was blood. Receptors originate from a woman of 80 years or more in good health.

The table lists this clonotype with many counts. This may stem from a read error, because a much larger clone lies one nucleotide away. The chain carries TRBV29-1 and TRBJ2-1; 8 bases agree with TRBD1. The J call is in doubt because the DNA end fits TRBJ2-7 better. The CDR3 consists of 14 residues. Germline V lookup: CDR1 SQVTM, CDR2 ANQGSEA. Here the CDR3 reads CSVLGDRSYNEQYF. The CDR3 DNA reads TGCAGCGTCCTAGGGGACAGGTCCTACAATGAGCAGTACTTC.

This clonotype was found many times. The V gene is TRBV20-1, the J gene TRBJ2-3; no clear D gene. Trimming shortened V by 5 bases and J by 1 base, and 16 bases separated the two germline ends. The CDR3 totals 15 residues. The germline V gene encodes CDR1 DFQATT and CDR2 SNEGSKA (reference sequence). The CDR3 DNA reads as TGCAGTGCTCTTGCTGACACTCACCGCACAGATACGCAGTATTTT. Translating gives CSALADTHRTDTQYF.

This clonotype was detected ten times or more. V usage is TRBV7-6 and J usage is TRBJ1-2, with no clear D. Germline assignment: CDR1 SGHVS and CDR2 FNYEAQ. The CDR3 totals 14 residues. V lost 5 bases and J 4 bases, leaving 14 bases between the germline ends. The CDR3 region has the DNA TGTGCCAGCAGCCCGCTAACAGCGGCCTATGGCTACACCTTC. Encoded protein: CASSPLTAAYGYTF.

This clonotype was recorded at least ten times. The chain recombines TRBV20-1 with TRBJ2-4; the match to TRBD1 covers 11 bases. Germline lookup yields CDR1 DFQATT and CDR2 SNEGSKA (reference sequence). Losses at the gene ends were 5 bases for V and 1 base for J; bases not matched to a gene: 10. The CDR3 totals 17 residues. The CDR3 is CSAGDRGDPMAKNIQYF. The CDR3 DNA sequence: TGCAGTGCTGGGGACAGGGGGGATCCTATGGCCAAAAACATTCAGTACTTC.